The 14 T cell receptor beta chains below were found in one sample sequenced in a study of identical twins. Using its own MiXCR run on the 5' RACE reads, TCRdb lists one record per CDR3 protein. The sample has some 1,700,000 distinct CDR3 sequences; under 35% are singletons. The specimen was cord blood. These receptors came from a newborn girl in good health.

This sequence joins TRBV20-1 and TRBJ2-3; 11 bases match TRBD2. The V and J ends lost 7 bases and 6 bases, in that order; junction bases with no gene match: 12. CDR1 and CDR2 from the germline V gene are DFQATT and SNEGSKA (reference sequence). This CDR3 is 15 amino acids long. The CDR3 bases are TGCAGTGGCCAGACTAGCGGGAAAGGGGAGGATACGCAGTATTTT. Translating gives CSGQTSGKGEDTQYF.

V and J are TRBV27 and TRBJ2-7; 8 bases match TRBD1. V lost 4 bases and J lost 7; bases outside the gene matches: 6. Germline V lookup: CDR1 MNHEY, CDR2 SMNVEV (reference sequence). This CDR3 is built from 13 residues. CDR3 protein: CASSWDRSREQYF. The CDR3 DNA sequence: TGTGCCAGCAGTTGGGACAGGAGTAGAGAGCAGTACTTC.

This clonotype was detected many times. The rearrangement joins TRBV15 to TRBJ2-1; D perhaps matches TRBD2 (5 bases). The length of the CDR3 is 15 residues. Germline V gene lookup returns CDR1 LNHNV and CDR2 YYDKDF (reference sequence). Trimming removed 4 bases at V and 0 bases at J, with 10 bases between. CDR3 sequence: CATSIGRASYNEQFF. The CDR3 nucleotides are TGTGCCACCAGCATTGGGCGGGCCTCCTACAATGAGCAGTTCTTC.

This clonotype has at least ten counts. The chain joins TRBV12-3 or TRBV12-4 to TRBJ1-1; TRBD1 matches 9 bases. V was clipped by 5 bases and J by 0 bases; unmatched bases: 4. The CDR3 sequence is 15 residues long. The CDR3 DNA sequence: TGTGCCAGCAGTCCACAGGGGGCCCTGAACACTGAAGCTTTCTTT. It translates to CASSPQGALNTEAFF.

Here the CDR3 DNA reads TGTGCCAGCTCACCACTACCGGGAATATCTCAAGAGACCCAGTACTTC. Residues: CASSPLPGISQETQYF. The chain links TRBV18 to TRBJ2-5; TRBD2 might be the D (5 bases). The V gene's germline CDR1 is KGHSH and CDR2 LQKENI. This CDR3 has 16 amino acids. Trimming left V 1 base short and J 2 bases short, with 14 bases between. Supplemented by reference TRBV18 and TRBJ2-5, the full variable domain reads NAGVMQNPRHLVRRRGQEARLRCSPMKGHSHVYWYRQLPEEGLKFMVYLQKENIIDESGMPKERFSAEFPKEGPSILRIQQVVRGDSAAYFCASSPLPGISQETQYFGPGTRLLVL.

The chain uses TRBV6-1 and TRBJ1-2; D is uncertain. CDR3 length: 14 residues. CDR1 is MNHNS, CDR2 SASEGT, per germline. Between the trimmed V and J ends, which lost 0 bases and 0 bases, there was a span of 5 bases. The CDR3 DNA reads TGTGCCAGCAGTGAAGCAAAGTCTAACTATGGCTACACCTTC. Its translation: CASSEAKSNYGYTF.

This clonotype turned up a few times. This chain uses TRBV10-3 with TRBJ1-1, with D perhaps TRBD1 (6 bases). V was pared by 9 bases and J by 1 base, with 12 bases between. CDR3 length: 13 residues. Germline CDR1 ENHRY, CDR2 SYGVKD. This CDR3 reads CAINRAQNTEAFF. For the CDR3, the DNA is TGTGCCATTAACAGGGCGCAGAACACTGAAGCTTTCTTT.

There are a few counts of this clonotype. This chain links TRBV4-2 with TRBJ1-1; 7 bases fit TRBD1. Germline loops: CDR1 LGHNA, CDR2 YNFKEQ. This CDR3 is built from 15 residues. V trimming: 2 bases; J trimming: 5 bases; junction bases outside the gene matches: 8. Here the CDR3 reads CASSQPRQGGTEAFF. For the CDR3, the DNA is TGTGCCAGCAGCCAACCTCGACAGGGAGGGACTGAAGCTTTCTTT.

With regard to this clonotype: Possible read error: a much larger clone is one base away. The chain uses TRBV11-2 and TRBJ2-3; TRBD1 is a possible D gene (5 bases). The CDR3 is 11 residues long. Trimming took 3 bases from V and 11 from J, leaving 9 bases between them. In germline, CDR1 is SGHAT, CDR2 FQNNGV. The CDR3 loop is CASSLTVKQYF. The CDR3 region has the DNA TGTGCCAGCAGCTTGACAGTTAAGCAGTATTTT.

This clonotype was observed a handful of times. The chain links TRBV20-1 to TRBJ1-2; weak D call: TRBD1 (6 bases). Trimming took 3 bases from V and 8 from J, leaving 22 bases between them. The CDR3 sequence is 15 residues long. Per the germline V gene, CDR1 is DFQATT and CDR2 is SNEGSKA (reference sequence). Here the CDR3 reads CSARSYGGETDGYTF. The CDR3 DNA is TGCAGTGCTAGGTCCTATGGGGGCGAGACAGACGGCTACACCTTC.

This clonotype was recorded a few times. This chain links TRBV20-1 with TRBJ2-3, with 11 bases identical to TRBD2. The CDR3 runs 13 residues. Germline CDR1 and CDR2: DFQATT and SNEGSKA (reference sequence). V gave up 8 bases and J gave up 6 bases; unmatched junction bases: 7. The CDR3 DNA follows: TGCAGTTTACTAGCGGGAGCAGAGGATACGCAGTATTTT. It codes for CSLLAGAEDTQYF.

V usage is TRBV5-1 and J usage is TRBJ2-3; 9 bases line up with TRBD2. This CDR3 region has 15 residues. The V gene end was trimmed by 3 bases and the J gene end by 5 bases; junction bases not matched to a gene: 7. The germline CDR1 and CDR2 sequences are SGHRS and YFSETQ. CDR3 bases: TGCGCCAGCAGCTGGGCGGGAGGGCCTCAAGATACGCAGTATTTT. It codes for CASSWAGGPQDTQYF. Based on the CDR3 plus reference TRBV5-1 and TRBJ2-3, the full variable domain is KAGVTQTPRYLIKTRGQQVTLSCSPISGHRSVSWYQQTPGQGLQFLFEYFSETQRNKGNFPGRFSGRQFSNSRSEMNVSTLELGDSALYLCASSWAGGPQDTQYFGPGTRLTVL.

The chain's CDR3 is CSARGLREAWVEQFF. In DNA, the CDR3 is TGCAGTGCTAGAGGTTTGAGGGAGGCTTGGGTTGAGCAGTTCTTC. The rearrangement joins TRBV20-1 to TRBJ2-1; TRBD2 might be the D (6 bases). The germline CDR1 and CDR2 sequences are DFQATT and SNEGSKA (reference sequence). This CDR3 has 15 residues. Trimming took 1 base from V and 9 from J, leaving 19 bases between them.

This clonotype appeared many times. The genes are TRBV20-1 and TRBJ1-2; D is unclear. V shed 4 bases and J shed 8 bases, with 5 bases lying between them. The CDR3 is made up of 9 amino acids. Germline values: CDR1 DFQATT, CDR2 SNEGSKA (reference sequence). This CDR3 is CSATEGYTF. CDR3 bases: TGCAGTGCTACGGAGGGCTACACCTTC.